These 25 T cell receptor beta chains were sequenced from one sample in a study of blood T cells in healthy people across ages (dated by TCRdb to between 2015 and 2017). The library was produced with 5' RACE. The sequencer listed for this sample is Illumina HiSeq 2500. A second PCR of roughly 7 to 11 cycles was run with a J-beta primer mix and a sample-barcoded 5' primer. The public reads were run again by TCRdb, first through fastp at Q25 and then through MiXCR, and only productive beta chains were kept. Here each entry gathers all rows of one CDR3 protein and keeps the most common genes and DNA. The sample contains about 1.4 million distinct CDR3 sequences, almost 60% of them found a single time. Jointly, the top ten make up roughly 6.3% of the sample. Sequenced sample: blood. The receptors were gathered from a young man in good health.

This clonotype came up once. The chain is built from TRBV3-1 and TRBJ2-4; tentatively, D is TRBD2 (7 bases). The germline V gene encodes CDR1 LGHDT and CDR2 YNNKEL (reference sequence). V shed 7 bases and J shed 15 bases, with 19 bases lying between them. This CDR3 has 12 residues. CDR3 nucleotides: TGTGCCAGCACCCTTCGGGGGGCCAAACTGTACTTC. Its protein product is CASTLRGAKLYF.

The J gene is TRBJ1-4, the V gene TRBV27; D perhaps matches TRBD1 (5 bases). The CDR3 length is 16 residues. The V gene lost 4 bases and the J gene lost 6 bases, with 18 bases spanning the gap. Germline CDR1 reads MNHEY; CDR2 reads SMNVEV (reference sequence). The CDR3 DNA is TGTGCCAGCAGTTGGGACTCGAGGGGCTCGGATGAAAAACTGTTTTTT. Translated, it gives CASSWDSRGSDEKLFF.

Only one count was recorded for this clonotype. The chain has TRBV4-1 and TRBJ2-2; D tentatively fits TRBD1 or TRBD2 (5 bases each). Germline loops: CDR1 MGHRA, CDR2 YSYEKL. Deletions cut 4 bases from V and 0 bases from J, with 12 bases between. The CDR3 length is 16 residues. The CDR3 DNA is TGCGCCAGCAGCCCCCAGTGGGGGTCGAACACCGGGGAGCTGTTTTTT. This sequence encodes CASSPQWGSNTGELFF.

CDR3 protein: CSAREAVGGRGDNQPQHF. DNA of the CDR3: TGCAGTGCTAGAGAAGCGGTCGGGGGGCGCGGTGACAATCAGCCCCAGCATTTT. The chain is built from TRBV20-1 and TRBJ1-5, with D possibly being TRBD1 (6 bases). From germline, CDR1 is DFQATT and CDR2 SNEGSKA (reference sequence). The CDR3 extends over 18 amino acids. The V gene lost 0 bases and the J gene lost 3 bases, with 21 bases spanning the gap.

In this sample, this clonotype turned up a few times. The V gene is TRBV27, the J gene TRBJ1-2; no clear D. This CDR3 is 14 amino acids long. CDR1 is MNHEY and CDR2 is SMNVEV in the germline V gene (reference sequence). V was trimmed by 0 bases and J by 6 bases, leaving 11 bases between them. In DNA, the CDR3 is TGTGCCAGCAGTTTATCGGTAATCGGCCATGGCTACACCTTC. Translated: CASSLSVIGHGYTF.

This clonotype was detected only once. This chain links TRBV2 with TRBJ2-3; no firm D call. The V and J ends lost 0 bases and 8 bases respectively, with 9 bases between them. The CDR3 covers 13 residues. Per germline, CDR1 SNHLY and CDR2 FYNNEI. CDR3 DNA: TGTGCCAGCAGTGAAGCGTCCGGAGCTACGCAGTATTTT. The encoded protein is CASSEASGATQYF.

V gene TRBV25-1 combines with J gene TRBJ1-1; TRBD1 matches 7 bases. There are 13 residues in the CDR3. Germline CDR1 MGHDK, CDR2 SYGVNS. V lost 6 bases and J lost 6; bases outside the gene matches: 7. CDR3 DNA: TGTGCCAGCAGCCGAAATGACAGGGCTGAAGCTTTCTTT. Its protein product is CASSRNDRAEAFF.

This clonotype was observed a handful of times. The V and J genes are TRBV20-1 and TRBJ2-1; TRBD2 aligns across 11 bases. Per the germline V gene, CDR1 is DFQATT and CDR2 is SNEGSKA (reference sequence). The V segment lost 3 bases and the J segment 4 bases; nucleotides outside the gene matches: 5. CDR3 length equals 15 residues. Here the CDR3 DNA reads TGCAGTGCTAGGGGGACTAGCGGATTTTACAATGAGCAGTTCTTC. It is translated as CSARGTSGFYNEQFF.

The chain uses TRBV6-5 and TRBJ1-5, with D perhaps matching TRBD1 (6 bases). CDR1 is MNHEY, CDR2 SVGAGI, per germline. The germline V and J ends were trimmed by 6 bases and 6 bases, with 15 bases remaining between them. This CDR3 is built from 14 residues. CDR3 nucleotides: TGTGCCAGCAGCGAGGGGGGGGAAGTTCAGCCCCAGCATTTT. Encoded protein: CASSEGGEVQPQHF.

There are a few counts of this clonotype. This chain connects TRBV27 to TRBJ2-6; tentative D call: TRBD1 (6 bases). CDR1 is MNHEY, CDR2 SMNVEV, per germline (reference sequence). V was cut by 5 bases and J by 1 base, with 12 bases left in between. This CDR3 is built from 16 residues. CDR3 sequence (DNA): TGTGCCAGCAGTCTGGGGGCAGGGTCTGGGGCCAACGTCCTGACTTTC. Translated, it gives CASSLGAGSGANVLTF.

CDR3 in amino acids: CASSLAGTGLLNEQFF. DNA for the CDR3: TGTGCCAGCAGCTTAGCAGGGACAGGGCTCCTCAATGAGCAGTTCTTC. This sequence joins TRBV7-9 and TRBJ2-1, with TRBD1 identical over 9 bases. Looked up from germline, CDR1 is SEHNR and CDR2 is FQNEAQ (reference sequence). The CDR3 contains 16 residues. Losses at the gene ends were 0 bases for V and 6 bases for J; bases not matched to a gene: 6.

This chain links TRBV12-3 or TRBV12-4 with TRBJ2-5; D perhaps matches TRBD2 (6 bases). This CDR3 region has 12 residues. V was cut by 7 bases and J by 4 bases, with 10 bases left in between. The CDR3 region is CASTGVGETQYF. In nucleotides, the CDR3 is TGTGCCAGCACGGGGGTCGGAGAGACCCAGTACTTC.

The V and J genes are TRBV13 and TRBJ2-1, with D maybe TRBD2 (6 bases). Germline V gene lookup returns CDR1 PRHDT and CDR2 FYEKMQ (reference sequence). The V and J ends lost 2 bases and 9 bases respectively, with 20 bases between them. CDR3 size: 16 residues. The CDR3 DNA follows: TGTGCCAGCAGCTTATCTGCTAGCGCGGAGGGAAGTGAGCAGTTCTTC. Encoded protein: CASSLSASAEGSEQFF.

This clonotype has just a few counts. This sequence joins TRBV7-9 and TRBJ1-2; D gene unclear. The CDR3 covers 13 residues. V was shortened by 1 base and J by 5 bases, with 8 bases between the two germline ends. CDR1 and CDR2 from the germline V gene are SEHNR and FQNEAQ (reference sequence). The CDR3 here is CASSLETDYGYTF. The DNA of the CDR3 is TGTGCCAGCAGCTTAGAGACTGATTATGGCTACACCTTC.

The chain employs TRBV5-1 and TRBJ2-2; TRBD2 agrees at 9 bases. The CDR3 totals 15 residues. With 4 bases clipped from V and 7 bases from J, the junction kept 8 bases outside the gene matches. CDR1 is SGHRS, CDR2 YFSETQ, per germline. CDR3 sequence: CASSPPTSGDGELFF. The CDR3 DNA reads TGCGCCAGCAGCCCCCCGACTAGCGGTGACGGGGAGCTGTTTTTT. Full variable domain (rest looked up from reference TRBV5-1 and TRBJ2-2): KAGVTQTPRYLIKTRGQQVTLSCSPISGHRSVSWYQQTPGQGLQFLFEYFSETQRNKGNFPGRFSGRQFSNSRSEMNVSTLELGDSALYLCASSPPTSGDGELFFGEGSRLTVL.

This clonotype has a handful of counts. The chain employs TRBV20-1 and TRBJ2-3; D is possibly TRBD2 (5 bases). Trimming took off 3 bases at V and 3 bases at J, with 16 bases between the two ends. This CDR3 is 15 amino acids long. CDR1 and CDR2 (germline): DFQATT, SNEGSKA (reference sequence). CDR3 in amino acids: CSARKSGERTDTQYF. As DNA, the CDR3 is TGCAGTGCTAGGAAGTCCGGGGAACGTACAGATACGCAGTATTTT.

This clonotype was seen once. The chain has TRBV9 and TRBJ1-2; D is perhaps TRBD1 (5 bases). Trimming left V 0 bases short and J 1 base short, with 10 bases between. The CDR3 is 15 amino acids. Per germline, CDR1 SGDLS and CDR2 YYNGEE. The CDR3 is CASSVEKDINYGYTF. DNA of the CDR3: TGTGCCAGCAGCGTAGAGAAGGACATTAACTATGGCTACACCTTC.

The chain has TRBV5-1 and TRBJ2-7; D may correspond to TRBD1 or TRBD2 (6 bases each). Trimming stripped 8 bases from V and 2 bases from J, with 23 bases between. There are 16 residues in the CDR3. CDR1 and CDR2 (germline): SGHRS, YFSETQ. The CDR3, as DNA: TGCGCCAGTGGGGGGCAGGCCGGACGGATACCCTACGAGCAGTACTTC. Translated: CASGGQAGRIPYEQYF.

The V gene is TRBV25-1, the J gene TRBJ2-1, with D tentatively TRBD2 (5 bases). CDR1 and CDR2 from the germline V gene are MGHDK and SYGVNS. V dropped 5 bases and J dropped 7 bases, with 15 bases sitting between them. The CDR3 is made up of 14 amino acids. CDR3 coding DNA: TGTGCCAGCAGTTCCGGGGAAAAACGGAATGAGCAGTTCTTC. Amino acids: CASSSGEKRNEQFF.

The chain links TRBV27 to TRBJ2-7; TRBD2 agrees at 10 bases. The germline gives CDR1 MNHEY, CDR2 SMNVEV (reference sequence). The V segment lost 5 bases and the J segment 0 bases; nucleotides outside the gene matches: 4. This CDR3 is 15 amino acids long. The DNA of the CDR3 is TGTGCCAGCAGTCCCACTAGCGGGACCTCCTACGAGCAGTACTTC. This gives the protein CASSPTSGTSYEQYF.

DNA of the CDR3: TGCGCCAGCAGCCATAGAAGTGGGCCGCACACCGGGGAGCTGTTTTTT. This translates into CASSHRSGPHTGELFF. V gene TRBV4-3 combines with J gene TRBJ2-2; D is undetermined. V shed 3 bases and J shed 3 bases, with 14 bases lying between them. This CDR3 is 16 amino acids long. Germline assignment: CDR1 LGHNA and CDR2 YSLEER.

A note on this clonotype: One end of the junction varies from germline; a read error may be responsible. The chain combines TRBV7-7 with TRBJ2-7, with 7 positions matching TRBD1. The germline V gene has CDR1 SSHAT and CDR2 FNYEAQ (reference sequence). The CDR3 is made up of 13 amino acids. The CDR3 protein is CASSTPGQTQQYF. The CDR3 DNA reads TGTGCTAGCAGCACTCCGGGACAGACACAGCAGTACTTC.

The chain links TRBV20-1 to TRBJ2-5, with TRBD1 matching 7 bases. The J call could be wrong; TRBJ2-7 is a better fit for the DNA end. The CDR3 covers 14 residues. Germline CDR1 reads DFQATT; CDR2 reads SNEGSKA (reference sequence). The chain's CDR3 is CSARWVRTGYEQYF. The CDR3 DNA follows: TGCAGTGCTAGATGGGTAAGGACAGGCTACGAGCAGTACTTC.

This clonotype came up once. CDR3 coding DNA: TGTGCCAGCAGTTTCGGACACGGGAGCTCCTACGAGCAGTACTTC. Its translation: CASSFGHGSSYEQYF. This chain uses TRBV27 with TRBJ2-7; TRBD2 is a possible D gene (6 bases). CDR1 is MNHEY, CDR2 SMNVEV, per germline (reference sequence). The CDR3 has 15 amino acids. Between the trimmed V and J ends, which lost 3 bases and 0 bases, there was a span of 12 bases.

The chain combines TRBV6-5 with TRBJ1-2; 8 bases fit TRBD1. Germline V gene sequence: CDR1 MNHEY, CDR2 SVGAGI. The CDR3 length is 13 residues. J gave up 3 bases and V 10 bases, and 7 bases lay outside the gene matches. CDR3: CATLGQGHYGYTF. For the CDR3, the DNA is TGTGCCACCCTCGGACAGGGCCACTATGGCTACACCTTC.